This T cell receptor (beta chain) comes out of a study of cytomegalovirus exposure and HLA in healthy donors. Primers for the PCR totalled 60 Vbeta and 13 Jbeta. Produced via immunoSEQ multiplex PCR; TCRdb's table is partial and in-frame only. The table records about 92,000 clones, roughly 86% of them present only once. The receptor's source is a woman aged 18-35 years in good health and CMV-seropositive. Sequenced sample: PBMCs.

CDR3 bases: TGTGCCAGCAGTGGGAGGGCCTACGAGCAGTACTTC. Its translation is CASSGRAYEQYF. This chain uses TRBV25-1 with TRBJ2-7, with D possibly TRBD2 on 6 matching bases. The CDR3 length is 12 residues. Between the trimmed V and J ends, which lost 4 bases and 2 bases, there was a span of 6 bases. Germline V gene lookup returns CDR1 MGHDK and CDR2 SYGVNS.